This TCR beta chain came from a study of shared clonotypes between healthy human individuals. This clone has only one observation. Sequencing used immunoSEQ multiplex PCR; TCRdb keeps in-frame clones, though not all of them. The profile shows some 1,400,000 clones, roughly 97% of them singletons. Sequenced input: naive CD4+ T cells sorted from blood. Subset: CD45RA+ positively selected. This TCR came from a man aged 30 to 45 in good health.

The CDR3 here is CASSVVAIHRASYGYTF. CDR3 DNA sequence: TGTGCCAGCAGTGTTGTAGCGATTCACAGGGCCAGCTATGGCTACACCTTC. V is TRBV6-4 and J is TRBJ1-2; D possibly corresponds to TRBD1 (6 bases). The ends were cut back, 4 bases at V and 4 bases at J, with 22 bases in the middle. CDR1 MRHNA and CDR2 SNTAGT come from the germline V gene. The CDR3 has 17 residues.